The present T cell receptor (beta chain) was sequenced within a study of control samples from healthy donors and cancer patients. Germline CDR1 SNHLY, CDR2 FYNNEI. V gave up 8 bases and J gave up 8 bases, with 12 bases separating them. The CDR3 is made up of 11 amino acids. Using immunoSEQ multiplex PCR, the repertoire was profiled, and TCRdb retains in-frame clones only, with some absent. The data show tens of thousands of clones, approximately 90% seen once. The origin of this receptor is a woman in her forties or fifties in good health. Sequencing used blood. This sequence joins TRBV2 and TRBJ1-1; a possible D gene is TRBD1 (5 bases). The CDR3 loop reads CASGHGEEAFF. The CDR3 DNA sequence: TGTGCCAGCGGACACGGCGAAGAAGCTTTCTTT.